Presented here are 30 T cell receptor beta chains from one specimen sequenced in a study of T-cell memory formation after mild COVID-19. TCRdb redid the calling of the 5' RACE reads with MiXCR, one entry per CDR3 protein. The sample shows 470,000 or so distinct CDR3 sequences, 18% of them seen only once. Material for sequencing was PBMCs or a T cell subset sorted from them (not recorded which). These receptors were collected from an adult woman who had mild COVID-19 (a few samples of this study predate the infection). Cell type and time point are not known.

The chain carries TRBV4-1 and TRBJ2-3; D is unresolved. Trimming took 4 bases from V and 4 from J, leaving 15 bases between them. The length of the CDR3 is 15 residues. Germline assignment: CDR1 MGHRA and CDR2 YSYEKL. Here the CDR3 DNA reads TGCGCCAGCAGCCGAGAACCACACGACGCAGATACGCAGTATTTT. Protein sequence: CASSREPHDADTQYF.

This sequence joins TRBV7-9 and TRBJ2-5; TRBD1 or TRBD2 may be the D gene (5 bases each). The V gene lost 3 bases and the J gene lost 2 bases, with 13 bases spanning the gap. Germline values: CDR1 SEHNR, CDR2 FQNEAQ (reference sequence). The CDR3 totals 15 residues. The CDR3 here is CASSFYPGPQETQYF. CDR3 sequence (DNA): TGTGCCAGCAGCTTCTACCCGGGACCTCAAGAGACCCAGTACTTC. The variable domain in full, with the rest retrieved from reference TRBV7-9 and TRBJ2-5, is DTGVSQNPRHKITKRGQNVTFRCDPISEHNRLYWYRQTLGQGPEFLTYFQNEAQLEKSRLLSDRFSAERPKGSFSTLEIQRTEQGDSAMYLCASSFYPGPQETQYFGPGTRLLVL.

This clonotype was counted only a few times. The J gene is TRBJ2-2, the V gene TRBV3-1, with D maybe TRBD2 (6 bases). Trimming pared 4 bases from V and 4 bases from J, leaving 13 bases between. Germline V gives CDR1 LGHDT, CDR2 YNNKEL (reference sequence). The CDR3 length is 15 residues. The CDR3 sequence: CASSRGLRSTGELFF. The CDR3 DNA reads TGTGCCAGCAGCCGGGGACTGAGAAGCACCGGGGAGCTGTTTTTT.

This clonotype was detected ten times or more. The V gene is TRBV6-1, the J gene TRBJ2-7; the match to TRBD1 covers 8 bases. The J segment lost 0 bases and the V segment lost 0 bases, leaving 4 bases of the junction unmatched. From germline, CDR1 is MNHNS and CDR2 SASEGT. The CDR3 totals 16 residues. CDR3 loop: CASSEAAGQASYEQYF. CDR3 DNA sequence: TGTGCCAGCAGTGAAGCGGCGGGACAGGCCTCCTACGAGCAGTACTTC.

The chain recombines TRBV4-3 with TRBJ1-6; 9 nucleotides agree with TRBD1. This CDR3 is 15 amino acids long. Germline-derived CDR1 and CDR2 are LGHNA and YSLEER. Unmatched junction bases numbered 11, after V lost 3 bases and J lost 14 bases. As DNA, the CDR3 is TGCGCCAGCAGCCAGCGGGACAGGGCCGAAACAACCCTCCACTTT. Translated: CASSQRDRAETTLHF.

This clonotype was detected once. The chain combines TRBV2 with TRBJ1-1; TRBD1 is a possible D gene (6 bases). The ends were cut back, 6 bases at V and 1 base at J, with 12 bases in the middle. The CDR3 sequence is 14 residues long. Germline V gene sequence: CDR1 SNHLY, CDR2 FYNNEI. DNA for the CDR3: TGTGCCAGCAGCCGACAGGCCCCGAACACTGAAGCTTTCTTT. It encodes CASSRQAPNTEAFF.

This clonotype was seen more than once but under ten times. This chain joins TRBV20-1 and TRBJ1-2; perhaps TRBD1 as D (5 bases). Trimming took 6 bases from V and 6 from J, leaving 23 bases between them. The CDR3 length is 15 residues. The germline gives CDR1 DFQATT, CDR2 SNEGSKA (reference sequence). The CDR3 spells CSAGLGGRGSNGYTF. In nucleotides, the CDR3 is TGCAGTGCCGGGTTAGGCGGGAGGGGATCTAATGGCTACACCTTC.

The chain couples TRBV3-1 to TRBJ2-5; D is perhaps TRBD2 (6 bases). The CDR3 has 15 amino acids. Germline lookup yields CDR1 LGHDT and CDR2 YNNKEL (reference sequence). V lost 5 bases and J lost 4, with 17 bases in between. CDR3 in DNA: TGTGCCAGCAGCTTACGTAGACGGGAGAGAGAGACCCAGTACTTC. Amino acids: CASSLRRRERETQYF.

J is TRBJ2-5 and V is TRBV7-8; 9 bases map to TRBD2. The CDR3 extends over 15 amino acids. Germline V gene data show CDR1 as SGHVS and CDR2 as FQNEAQ. With V trimmed by 2 bases and J by 7 bases, 8 bases remained unmatched. In nucleotides, the CDR3 is TGTGCCAGCAGCTTACGGCTAGCGGGGCAACGGACCCAGTACTTC. Translated, it gives CASSLRLAGQRTQYF.

This chain joins TRBV20-1 and TRBJ1-5; TRBD1 matches 7 bases. In germline, CDR1 is DFQATT, CDR2 SNEGSKA (reference sequence). This CDR3 has 15 residues. J was trimmed by 7 bases and V by 6 bases; bases with no gene match: 15. CDR3: CSASRAGDSRQPQHF. The CDR3 nucleotides read TGCAGTGCATCTAGGGCGGGGGACAGCCGACAGCCCCAGCATTTT.

This clonotype was seen a handful of times. V and J are TRBV7-3 and TRBJ2-1, with D maybe TRBD1 (6 bases). Germline V gene lookup returns CDR1 SGHTA and CDR2 FQGTGA. Trimming took 5 bases from V and 4 from J, leaving 9 bases between them. The CDR3 extends over 13 amino acids. CDR3 in amino acids: CASSVQGYNEQFF. The CDR3 nucleotides read TGTGCCAGCAGCGTACAGGGTTACAATGAGCAGTTCTTC.

This chain joins TRBV20-1 and TRBJ2-7, with TRBD2 matching 10 bases. Germline loops: CDR1 DFQATT, CDR2 SNEGSKA (reference sequence). The CDR3 is made up of 16 amino acids. The V gene end was trimmed by 1 base and the J gene end by 3 bases; junction bases not matched to a gene: 9. CDR3 sequence (DNA): TGCAGTGCTAGAGCCACCCCAGCGGGGGGGCTCTACGAGCAGTACTTC. It encodes CSARATPAGGLYEQYF.

The chain combines TRBV15 with TRBJ2-1; TRBD1 or TRBD2 may be the D gene (6 bases each). Germline-derived CDR1 and CDR2 are LNHNV and YYDKDF (reference sequence). The germline V and J ends were trimmed by 2 bases and 4 bases, with 12 bases remaining between them. The CDR3 covers 15 residues. The CDR3 sequence: CATSRRRGVYNEQFF. The CDR3 coding sequence is TGTGCCACCAGCAGACGGAGGGGGGTGTACAATGAGCAGTTCTTC.

The rearrangement joins TRBV21-1 to TRBJ1-5; the DNA was not compared with TRBD1, the D call given in the table. TRBV21-1 corresponds to a pseudogene. The CDR3 sequence is 19 residues long. CDR3 in amino acids: CASSLPGQARLYSNQPQHF. The CDR3 nucleotides read TGTGCCAGCAGTTTACCGGGACAGGCCCGACTTTATAGCAATCAGCCCCAGCATTTT.

The chain combines TRBV3-1 with TRBJ1-1; tentative D call: TRBD1 (6 bases). CDR3 length equals 14 residues. Germline V gives CDR1 LGHDT, CDR2 YNNKEL (reference sequence). V was pared by 2 bases and J by 0 bases, with 7 bases between. The CDR3 coding sequence is TGTGCCAGCAGCCAAACAGGGTTGAACACTGAAGCTTTCTTT. Protein: CASSQTGLNTEAFF.

The V call is TRBV20-1, the J call TRBJ2-3; 11 bases fit TRBD2. V lost 6 bases to trimming and J lost 9 bases; unmatched junction nucleotides: 17. The CDR3 length is 16 residues. Germline loops: CDR1 DFQATT, CDR2 SNEGSKA (reference sequence). DNA of the CDR3: TGCAGTGCAATAACTCTAGCGGGAGGACTCGATTTGACGCAGTATTTT. Protein: CSAITLAGGLDLTQYF.

The chain employs TRBV5-5 and TRBJ2-1; 12 nucleotides line up with TRBD1. This CDR3 comprises 19 residues. Germline CDR1 is SGHKS and CDR2 is YYEKEE (reference sequence). V shed 4 bases and J 0 bases; nucleotides not matched to a gene: 11. CDR3 nucleotide sequence: TGTGCCAGCAGCGCGCCGGGACAGGGGGCCCTAATCTCCTACAATGAGCAGTTCTTC. It translates to CASSAPGQGALISYNEQFF.

The J gene is TRBJ2-3, the V gene TRBV4-3; 8 nucleotides match TRBD2. The V gene end was trimmed by 0 bases and the J gene end by 2 bases; junction bases not matched to a gene: 7. There are 17 residues in the CDR3. The germline CDR1 and CDR2 sequences are LGHNA and YSLEER. CDR3 loop: CASSQDRVAGPTDTQYF. For the CDR3, the DNA is TGCGCCAGCAGCCAAGATCGAGTAGCGGGACCCACAGATACGCAGTATTTT.

The chain combines TRBV29-1 with TRBJ1-2; 8 positions match TRBD1. The CDR3 has 12 amino acids. V lost 6 bases and J lost 6; bases outside the gene matches: 6. CDR1 and CDR2 from the germline V gene are SQVTM and ANQGSEA. Written as DNA, the CDR3 is TGCAGCGTAGCAGGGGGCAGTAATGGCTACACCTTC. This gives the protein CSVAGGSNGYTF.

This clonotype was counted between two and nine times. J is TRBJ1-6 and V is TRBV5-1; D is possibly TRBD1 (6 bases). V lost 1 base and J 14 bases, leaving 19 bases between the germline ends. The V gene's germline CDR1 is SGHRS and CDR2 YFSETQ. CDR3 length: 15 amino acids. The CDR3 sequence: CASSLMDSGIGSLHF. The CDR3, as DNA: TGCGCCAGCAGCTTGATGGACAGCGGTATCGGATCCCTCCACTTT.

This clonotype was recorded a few times. This chain joins TRBV24-1 and TRBJ2-1; D may be TRBD2 (6 bases). CDR3 size: 15 residues. Germline CDR1 KGHDR, CDR2 SFDVKD. The V gene lost 4 bases and the J gene lost 4 bases, with 13 bases spanning the gap. CDR3 in DNA: TGTGCCACCAGTGAGGAGGGGCCACAGTACAATGAGCAGTTCTTC. Amino acids: CATSEEGPQYNEQFF.

J is TRBJ2-1 and V is TRBV10-3; D is possibly TRBD1 or TRBD2 (7 bases each). The germline V gene encodes CDR1 ENHRY and CDR2 SYGVKD. There are 13 residues in the CDR3. V lost 11 bases and J 5 bases, leaving 16 bases between the germline ends. The CDR3 sequence is CAVSQGGDNEQFF. The CDR3 DNA reads TGTGCCGTTTCGCAGGGGGGGGACAATGAGCAGTTCTTC.

The chain is built from TRBV15 and TRBJ1-2; D not certain. The CDR3 has 13 amino acids. The V and J ends lost 3 bases and 7 bases respectively, with 12 bases between them. From germline, CDR1 is LNHNV and CDR2 YYDKDF (reference sequence). The CDR3 region has the DNA TGTGCCACCAGCAGGACAAGACAAGGTGGCTACACCTTC. Translation gives CATSRTRQGGYTF.

There are a few counts of this clonotype. This sequence joins TRBV20-1 and TRBJ1-6, with TRBD1 identical over 7 bases. Germline CDR1 and CDR2: DFQATT and SNEGSKA (reference sequence). This CDR3 region has 14 residues. J lost 5 bases, V lost 1 base, and 2 bases had no gene match. CDR3 region: CSARGDSDNSPLHF. CDR3 nucleotide sequence: TGCAGTGCTAGAGGGGACAGCGATAATTCACCCCTCCACTTT.

The chain links TRBV20-1 to TRBJ2-3; TRBD1 matches 9 bases. The germline gives CDR1 DFQATT, CDR2 SNEGSKA (reference sequence). Germline trimming cut 6 bases from V and 0 bases from J; bases unmatched to any gene: 7. This CDR3 contains 15 residues. As DNA, the CDR3 is TGCAGTGCCCGAGGGACAGGGAAGAGCACAGATACGCAGTATTTT. This gives the protein CSARGTGKSTDTQYF.

This clonotype was detected only a few times. The chain employs TRBV9 and TRBJ1-1; possible D gene TRBD1, 5 bases. CDR1 is SGDLS and CDR2 is YYNGEE in the germline V gene. V lost 0 bases and J 1 base, leaving 16 bases between the germline ends. The CDR3 spans 17 residues. The CDR3 DNA is TGTGCCAGCAGCGTAGCTGAGGGGTTGACAGCGAACACTGAAGCTTTCTTT. Translated: CASSVAEGLTANTEAFF.

This clonotype was seen repeatedly, ten times or more. V usage is TRBV7-9 and J usage is TRBJ1-1; D uncertain. V shed 11 bases and J shed 5 bases, with 9 bases lying between them. Germline assignment: CDR1 SEHNR and CDR2 FQNEAQ (reference sequence). This CDR3 has 10 amino acids. This CDR3 reads CAVTGTEAFF. As DNA, the CDR3 is TGTGCCGTTACGGGAACTGAAGCTTTCTTT. Full variable domain (outside the CDR3, taken from reference TRBV7-9 and TRBJ1-1): DTGVSQNPRHKITKRGQNVTFRCDPISEHNRLYWYRQTLGQGPEFLTYFQNEAQLEKSRLLSDRFSAERPKGSFSTLEIQRTEQGDSAMYLCAVTGTEAFFGQGTRLTVV.

This clonotype was observed a few times. The chain uses TRBV6-5 and TRBJ2-6; D uncertain. From germline, CDR1 is MNHEY and CDR2 SVGAGI. Trimming removed 3 bases at V and 0 bases at J, with 18 bases between. The CDR3 extends over 19 amino acids. The CDR3 protein is CASSYSPPVTLSGANVLTF. CDR3 DNA: TGTGCCAGCAGTTATAGCCCCCCCGTCACCCTCTCTGGGGCCAACGTCCTGACTTTC.

The V and J genes are TRBV2 and TRBJ2-5; TRBD1 might be the D (6 bases). The germline V gene encodes CDR1 SNHLY and CDR2 FYNNEI. The CDR3 sequence is 14 residues long. V lost 6 bases and J lost 1, with 12 bases in between. The CDR3 sequence: CASRDSRVQETQYF. The CDR3 DNA sequence: TGTGCCAGCAGGGACAGTCGAGTCCAAGAGACCCAGTACTTC.

The table lists this clonotype with a few counts. The J gene is TRBJ2-4, the V gene TRBV30; TRBD1 aligns across 8 bases. Per the germline V gene, CDR1 is GTSNPN and CDR2 is SVGIG (reference sequence). Germline trimming cut 0 bases from V and 8 bases from J; bases unmatched to any gene: 3. The CDR3 extends over 13 amino acids. This CDR3 reads CAWSVNRGDIQYF. The CDR3 region has the DNA TGTGCCTGGAGTGTAAACAGGGGGGACATTCAGTACTTC.